These 10 T cell receptor beta chains came from one sample sequenced in a study of blood T cells in healthy people across ages. A J-beta primer mix and a sample-barcoded 5' primer were used in a second PCR of about 7 to 11 cycles. Each CDR3 protein is one row after TCRdb ran MiXCR on the 5' RACE reads. The sample lists more than 650,000 distinct CDR3 sequences, roughly 25% occurring once. Separately, the same data were catalogued under a study of T cells of mothers and their children.

The sequenced material came from blood. The receptors shown here come from a boy between 5 and 17 years old in good health.

V and J are TRBV13 and TRBJ2-7, with D possibly matching TRBD1 (6 bases). CDR3 size: 15 residues. Germline V gene data show CDR1 as PRHDT and CDR2 as FYEKMQ (reference sequence). V lost 3 bases to trimming and J lost 3 bases, with 15 bases between them. CDR3 nucleotide sequence: TGTGCCAGCAGCTTCAGGGCACCAGGGGTCTACGAGCAGTACTTC. Translation gives CASSFRAPGVYEQYF.

The chain is built from TRBV5-1 and TRBJ2-1; TRBD1 matches at 8 bases. Gene TRBJ2-7 matches the end of the DNA better, so the J call may be wrong. Germline V gene lookup returns CDR1 SGHRS and CDR2 YFSETQ. This CDR3 has 16 residues. The CDR3: CASSLGNRGRWYEQYF. CDR3 DNA sequence: TGCGCCAGCAGCTTAGGGAACAGGGGGAGATGGTACGAGCAGTACTTC.

This clonotype was counted between two and nine times. Sequence at one end of the junction differs from germline and may be a read error. This sequence joins TRBV10-3 and TRBJ2-5, with D possibly matching TRBD1 (5 bases). The CDR3 runs 18 residues. Germline CDR1 is ENHRY and CDR2 is SYGVKD. The CDR3 protein is CAISESTPDTVYQETRYF. CDR3 sequence (DNA): TGTGCCATCAGTGAGTCGACTCCGGACACCGTTTATCAAGAGACCCGGTACTTC.

The chain joins TRBV12-3 or TRBV12-4 to TRBJ2-1, with D maybe TRBD2 (6 bases). This CDR3 spans 12 amino acids. The V end was cut by 6 bases, the J end by 9 bases, with 12 bases between. CDR3 region: CASRLGGIEQFF. CDR3 in DNA: TGTGCCAGCAGGTTGGGGGGAATTGAGCAGTTCTTC.

The chain joins TRBV4-1 to TRBJ1-3; unclear D gene. Per germline, CDR1 MGHRA and CDR2 YSYEKL. The CDR3 consists of 16 residues. The germline V and J ends were trimmed by 0 bases and 0 bases, with 9 bases remaining between them. The DNA for the CDR3 is TGCGCCAGCAGCCAAGAGGAAGTGAGCTCTGGAAACACCATATATTTT. Residues: CASSQEEVSSGNTIYF.

V and J are TRBV5-1 and TRBJ1-4; 7 bases match TRBD1. CDR3 length equals 15 residues. The germline V gene has CDR1 SGHRS and CDR2 YFSETQ. The V and J ends lost 3 bases and 5 bases, in that order; junction bases with no gene match: 7. The CDR3, as DNA: TGCGCCAGCAGCTGGAGACAGGGACGAAATGAAAAACTGTTTTTT. It translates to CASSWRQGRNEKLFF.

This clonotype has a single count. The CDR3 loop reads CATSTLQGNNNQPQHF. The CDR3 nucleotides are TGTGCCACCAGCACCCTCCAGGGGAATAACAATCAGCCCCAGCATTTT. The chain combines TRBV15 with TRBJ1-5; a possible D gene is TRBD1 (6 bases). The CDR3 is 16 amino acids. The V end lost 4 bases, the J end lost 3 bases, and 16 bases lay between the germline ends. Germline loops: CDR1 LNHNV, CDR2 YYDKDF (reference sequence).

Ten or more counts support this clonotype. Mismatch with germline at one junction end may stem from a read error. The V and J genes are TRBV5-1 and TRBJ2-5; TRBD2 agrees at 16 bases. The CDR3 runs to 16 residues. Germline V lookup: CDR1 SGHRS, CDR2 YFSETQ. CDR3 in amino acids: CASSPGLAGGQETQYF. In nucleotides, the CDR3 is TGTGCCAGCAGCCCGGGACTAGCGGGGGGGCAAGAGACCCAGTACTTC.

This chain links TRBV12-3 or TRBV12-4 with TRBJ2-2, with 9 bases fitting TRBD2. The V segment lost 6 bases and the J segment 3 bases; nucleotides outside the gene matches: 2. The CDR3 sequence is 14 residues long. CDR3 loop: CASSGTSHTGELFF. The CDR3 region has the DNA TGTGCCAGCAGCGGGACTAGCCACACCGGGGAGCTGTTTTTT.

This clonotype was observed a few times. At one of its ends the junction is not consistent with the germline gene, which may arise from a read error. The gene calls are TRBV29-1 and TRBJ2-7; D is possibly TRBD2 (7 bases). Germline CDR1 SQVTM, CDR2 ANQGSEA. The CDR3 consists of 11 residues. The CDR3 sequence is CRVERGGEQYF. CDR3 coding DNA: TGCAGGGTTGAAAGGGGGGGCGAGCAGTACTTC.